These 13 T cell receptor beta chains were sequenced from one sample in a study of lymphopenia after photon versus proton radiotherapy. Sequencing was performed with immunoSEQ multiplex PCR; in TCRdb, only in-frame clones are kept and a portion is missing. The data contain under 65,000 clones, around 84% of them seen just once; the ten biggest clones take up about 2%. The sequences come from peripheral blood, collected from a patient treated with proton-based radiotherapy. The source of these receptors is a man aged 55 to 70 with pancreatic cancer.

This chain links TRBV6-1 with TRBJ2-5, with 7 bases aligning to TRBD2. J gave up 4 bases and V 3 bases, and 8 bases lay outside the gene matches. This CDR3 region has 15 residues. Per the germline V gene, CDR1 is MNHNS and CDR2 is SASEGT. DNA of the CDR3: TGTGCCAGCAGTGAGGGGATTGGGGGGGGAGAGACCCAGTACTTC. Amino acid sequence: CASSEGIGGGETQYF.

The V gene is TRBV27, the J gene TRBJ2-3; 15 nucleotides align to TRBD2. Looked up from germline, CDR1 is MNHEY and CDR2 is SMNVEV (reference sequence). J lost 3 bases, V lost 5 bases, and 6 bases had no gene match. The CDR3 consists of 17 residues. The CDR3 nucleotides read TGTGCCAGCAGTCGGCCAGGACTAGCGGGAGGGACAGATACGCAGTATTTT. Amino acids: CASSRPGLAGGTDTQYF.

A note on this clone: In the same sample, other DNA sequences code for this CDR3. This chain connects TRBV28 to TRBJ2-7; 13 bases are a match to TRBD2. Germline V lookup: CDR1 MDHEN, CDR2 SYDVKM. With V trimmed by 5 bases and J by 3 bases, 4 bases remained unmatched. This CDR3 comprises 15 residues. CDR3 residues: CASSLGTSGDYEQYF. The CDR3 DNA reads TGTGCCAGCAGTCTAGGGACTAGCGGGGACTACGAGCAGTACTTC. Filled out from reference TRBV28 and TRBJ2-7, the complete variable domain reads DVKVTQSSRYLVKRTGEKVFLECVQDMDHENMFWYRQDPGLGLRLIYFSYDVKMKEKGDIPEGYSVSREKKERFSLILESASTNQTSMYLCASSLGTSGDYEQYFGPGTRLTVT.

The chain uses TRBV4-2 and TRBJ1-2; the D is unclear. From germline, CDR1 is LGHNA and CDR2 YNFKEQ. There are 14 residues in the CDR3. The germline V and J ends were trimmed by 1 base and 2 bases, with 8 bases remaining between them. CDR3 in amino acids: CASSQGDGNYGYTF. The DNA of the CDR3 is TGTGCCAGCAGCCAAGGCGACGGGAACTATGGCTACACCTTC.

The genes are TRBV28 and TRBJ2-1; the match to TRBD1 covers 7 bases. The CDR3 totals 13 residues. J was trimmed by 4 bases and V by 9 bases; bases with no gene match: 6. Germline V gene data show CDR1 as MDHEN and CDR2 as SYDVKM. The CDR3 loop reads CASRTGIYNEQFF. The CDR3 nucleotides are TGTGCCAGTCGGACAGGAATATACAATGAGCAGTTCTTC.

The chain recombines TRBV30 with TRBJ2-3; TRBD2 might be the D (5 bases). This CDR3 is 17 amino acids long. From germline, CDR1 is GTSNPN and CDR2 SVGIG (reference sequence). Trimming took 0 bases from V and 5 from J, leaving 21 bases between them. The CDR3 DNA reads TGTGCCTGGAGTGTGGGTTTTTCAGCTAGCTTGCAAGATACGCAGTATTTT. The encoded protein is CAWSVGFSASLQDTQYF.

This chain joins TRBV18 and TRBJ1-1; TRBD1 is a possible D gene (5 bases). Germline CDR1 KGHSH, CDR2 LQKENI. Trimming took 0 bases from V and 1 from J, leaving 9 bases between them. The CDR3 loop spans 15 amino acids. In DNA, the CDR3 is TGTGCCAGCTCACCACCGCATGGGGGGAACACTGAAGCTTTCTTT. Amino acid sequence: CASSPPHGGNTEAFF.

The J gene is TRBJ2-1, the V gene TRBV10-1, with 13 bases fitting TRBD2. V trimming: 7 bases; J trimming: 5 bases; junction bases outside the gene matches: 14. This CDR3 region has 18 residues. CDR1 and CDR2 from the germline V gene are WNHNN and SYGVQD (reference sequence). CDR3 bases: TGCGCCAGCAACCATTGTGACGGACTAGCGGGAGCCCACAATGAGCAGTTCTTC. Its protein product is CASNHCDGLAGAHNEQFF.

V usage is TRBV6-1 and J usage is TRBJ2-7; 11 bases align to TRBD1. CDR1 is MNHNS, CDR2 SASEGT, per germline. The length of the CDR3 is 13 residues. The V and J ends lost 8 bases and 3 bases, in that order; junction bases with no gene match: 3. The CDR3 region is CASAGTGGYEQYF. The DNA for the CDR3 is TGTGCCAGCGCCGGGACAGGGGGCTACGAGCAGTACTTC.

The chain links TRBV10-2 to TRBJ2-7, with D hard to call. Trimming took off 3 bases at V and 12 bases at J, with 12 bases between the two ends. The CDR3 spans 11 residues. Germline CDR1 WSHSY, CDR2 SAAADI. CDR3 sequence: CASSDFRSTYF. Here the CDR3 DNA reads TGCGCCAGCAGTGATTTTAGGAGTACGTACTTC.

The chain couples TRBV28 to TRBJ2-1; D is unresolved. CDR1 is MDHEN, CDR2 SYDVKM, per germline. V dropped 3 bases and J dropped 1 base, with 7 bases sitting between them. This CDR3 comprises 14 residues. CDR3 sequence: CASSFRGSYNEQFF. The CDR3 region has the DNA TGTGCCAGCAGTTTCCGCGGATCCTACAATGAGCAGTTCTTC.

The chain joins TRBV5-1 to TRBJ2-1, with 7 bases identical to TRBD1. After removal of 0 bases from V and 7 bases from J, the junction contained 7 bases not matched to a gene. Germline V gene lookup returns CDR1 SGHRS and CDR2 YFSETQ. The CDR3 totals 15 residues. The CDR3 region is CASSLAGDRMNEQFF. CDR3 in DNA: TGCGCCAGCAGCTTGGCCGGGGACAGAATGAATGAGCAGTTCTTC.

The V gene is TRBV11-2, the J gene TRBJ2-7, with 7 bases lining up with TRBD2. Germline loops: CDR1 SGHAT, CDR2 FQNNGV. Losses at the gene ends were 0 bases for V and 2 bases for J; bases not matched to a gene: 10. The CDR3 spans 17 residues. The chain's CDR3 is CASSLDTIAGQAYEQYF. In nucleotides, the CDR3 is TGTGCCAGCAGCTTAGATACGATAGCGGGCCAAGCCTACGAGCAGTACTTC.